A single sample is the source of the 5 T cell receptor beta chains below, sequenced in a study of blood T cell repertoires in COVID-19 (dated by TCRdb to 2020 to 2022). Libraries were built with the immunoSEQ multiplex PCR assay. The table comes from immuneACCESS by way of TCRdb, which keeps in-frame sequences with V and J called. Part of the clones is missing from these tables; in studies checked, under half for an unresolved V gene and the rest for unknown reasons. The sample table lists around 240,000 clones, around 90% of them with a count of one. The ten biggest clones cover 0.95% to 1.5% of the sample. Material: PBMCs or T cells enriched from blood (not recorded which). Source of these receptors: a human donor in a cohort exposed to, infected with or recovered from COVID-19 (not recorded which). The donor label of this sample is uncertain.

This CDR3 reads CASSPGIQETQYF. The DNA for the CDR3 is TGTGCCAGCAGTCCAGGGATTCAAGAGACCCAGTACTTC. V gene TRBV12-3 or TRBV12-4 combines with J gene TRBJ2-5; D is possibly TRBD1 (5 bases). The CDR3 consists of 13 residues. V was shortened by 5 bases and J by 2 bases, with 9 bases between the two germline ends.

The CDR3 loop reads CASSLRDRGAGANVLTF. The CDR3 region has the DNA TGTGCCAGCAGCTTAAGGGACAGGGGGGCCGGGGCCAACGTCCTGACTTTC. The chain has TRBV7-2 and TRBJ2-6, with 11 positions matching TRBD1. Losses at the gene ends were 2 bases for V and 4 bases for J; bases not matched to a gene: 4. CDR1 and CDR2 from the germline V gene are SGHTA and FQGNSA. This CDR3 has 17 residues.

This chain links TRBV19 with TRBJ1-1; 7 bases are shared with TRBD1. This CDR3 region has 17 residues. Germline V gene data show CDR1 as LNHDA and CDR2 as SQIVND (reference sequence). The V segment lost 7 bases and the J segment 0 bases; nucleotides outside the gene matches: 14. CDR3 DNA sequence: TGTGCCAGTATGCGAGATGCCGGGGGACAGATGAACACTGAAGCTTTCTTT. Translating gives CASMRDAGGQMNTEAFF.

Concerning this clone: This same CDR3 is encoded by further DNA sequences in the sample. This sequence joins TRBV5-1 and TRBJ2-1; D might be TRBD1 (6 bases). Trimming removed 0 bases at V and 5 bases at J, with 6 bases between. The V gene's germline CDR1 is SGHRS and CDR2 YFSETQ. The CDR3 contains 13 residues. CDR3 loop: CASSLGTDNEQFF. CDR3 coding DNA: TGCGCCAGCAGCTTGGGGACAGACAATGAGCAGTTCTTC.

The rearrangement links TRBV7-9 to TRBJ2-1; no clear D. The V gene lost 5 bases and the J gene lost 0 bases, with 2 bases spanning the gap. Looked up from germline, CDR1 is SEHNR and CDR2 is FQNEAQ (reference sequence). This CDR3 spans 12 amino acids. CDR3 coding DNA: TGTGCCAGCAGCCTCTCCTACAATGAGCAGTTCTTC. Translated: CASSLSYNEQFF.